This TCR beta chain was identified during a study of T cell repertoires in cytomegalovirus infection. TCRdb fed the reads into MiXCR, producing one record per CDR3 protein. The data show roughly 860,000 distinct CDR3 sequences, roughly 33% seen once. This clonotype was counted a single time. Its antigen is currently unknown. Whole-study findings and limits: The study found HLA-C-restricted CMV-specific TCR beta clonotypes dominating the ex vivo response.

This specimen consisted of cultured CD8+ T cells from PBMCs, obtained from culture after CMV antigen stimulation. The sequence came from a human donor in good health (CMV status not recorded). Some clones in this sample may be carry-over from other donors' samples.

CDR3 coding DNA: TGTGCCAGCAGCTTAAGCCAGGCGTCCCGTGAGCAGTTCTTC. Translated: CASSLSQASREQFF. The V call is TRBV11-2, the J call TRBJ2-1; D gene unclear. This CDR3 spans 14 amino acids. V was trimmed by 2 bases and J by 9 bases, leaving 14 bases between them. In germline, CDR1 is SGHAT, CDR2 FQNNGV.